This T cell receptor (beta chain) was found in a study of cytomegalovirus exposure and HLA in healthy donors. Germline lookup yields CDR1 SGHTS and CDR2 YDEGEE. The CDR3 spans 14 residues. V shed 2 bases and J shed 2 bases, with 8 bases lying between them. Researchers ran the PCR with 60 Vbeta and 13 Jbeta primers. Sequencing used immunoSEQ multiplex PCR; TCRdb keeps in-frame clones, though not all of them. Here the sample spans fewer than 250,000 clones, around three quarters being singletons. This clone has a single count. This clonotype was obtained from a woman younger than 30 in good health and CMV-seronegative. The chain couples TRBV5-8 to TRBJ1-5; D is perhaps TRBD1 (6 bases). Specimen: PBMCs. The DNA for the CDR3 is TGTGCCAGCAGCTTCGGGACACGCAATCAGCCCCAGCATTTT. Its protein product is CASSFGTRNQPQHF. Variable domain in full (rest from reference TRBV5-8 and TRBJ1-5): EAGVTQSPTHLIKTRGQQATLRCSPISGHTSVYWYQQALGLGLQFLLWYDEGEERNRGNFPPRFSGRQFPNYSSELNVNALELEDSALYLCASSFGTRNQPQHFGDGTRLSIL.